This record concerns one TCR beta chain sequence. Its target is unknown. This record belongs to a study of T-cell memory formation after mild COVID-19. One entry per CDR3 protein, called by TCRdb with MiXCR from the 5' RACE reads. Of 100,000 or so distinct CDR3 sequences detected, more than 9.5% appear once; the ten largest clones hold approximately 39%. Study-level results: That cross-reactive memory joined was suggested by some responding clones appearing in pre-infection memory.

Germline values: CDR1 SGHTA, CDR2 FQGNSA. Trimming pared 2 bases from V and 6 bases from J, leaving 21 bases between. The CDR3 runs to 17 residues. The sequencing sample was made of PBMCs or a T cell subset sorted from them (not recorded which). The chain has TRBV7-2 and TRBJ2-3, with no clear D. The clonotype comes from a man aged 18 to 35 who had mild COVID-19 (a few samples of this study predate the infection). Cell type and time point are not known. Here the CDR3 DNA reads TGTGCCAGCAGCTTAACGCCCCGGGTCCCCCCCTGGGATACGCAGTATTTT. It encodes CASSLTPRVPPWDTQYF.